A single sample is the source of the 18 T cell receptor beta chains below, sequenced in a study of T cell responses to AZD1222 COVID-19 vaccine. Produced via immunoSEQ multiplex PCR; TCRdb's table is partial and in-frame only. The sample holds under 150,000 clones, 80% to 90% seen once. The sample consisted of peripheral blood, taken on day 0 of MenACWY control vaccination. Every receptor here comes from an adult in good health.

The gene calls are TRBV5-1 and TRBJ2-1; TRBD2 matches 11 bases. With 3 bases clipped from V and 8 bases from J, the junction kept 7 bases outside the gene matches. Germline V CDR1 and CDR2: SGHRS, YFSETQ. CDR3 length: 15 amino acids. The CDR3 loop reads CASSSGLAGWDEQFF. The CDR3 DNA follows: TGCGCCAGCAGCTCAGGACTAGCGGGCTGGGATGAGCAGTTCTTC.

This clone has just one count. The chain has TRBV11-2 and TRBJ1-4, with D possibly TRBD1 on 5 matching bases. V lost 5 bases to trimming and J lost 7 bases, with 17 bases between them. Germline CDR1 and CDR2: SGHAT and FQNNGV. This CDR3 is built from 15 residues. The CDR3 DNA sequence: TGTGCCAGCAGCGGCGGGGACTCCAAGGCTGAAAAACTGTTTTTT. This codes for CASSGGDSKAEKLFF.

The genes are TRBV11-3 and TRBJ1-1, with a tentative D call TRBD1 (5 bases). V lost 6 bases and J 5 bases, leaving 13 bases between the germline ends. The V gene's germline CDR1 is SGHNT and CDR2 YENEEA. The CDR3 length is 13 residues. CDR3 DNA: TGTGCCAGCAGTAAGAGGGAGGGGACTGAAGCTTTCTTT. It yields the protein CASSKREGTEAFF.

Here the CDR3 reads CASTGWRAEGGELFF. In DNA, the CDR3 is TGTGCCAGCACCGGGTGGCGGGCGGAGGGCGGGGAGCTGTTTTTT. The rearrangement uses TRBV7-3 and TRBJ2-2; D possibly corresponds to TRBD2 (6 bases). Germline lookup yields CDR1 SGHTA and CDR2 FQGTGA. The V and J ends lost 7 bases and 7 bases respectively, with 19 bases between them. The CDR3 sequence is 15 residues long.

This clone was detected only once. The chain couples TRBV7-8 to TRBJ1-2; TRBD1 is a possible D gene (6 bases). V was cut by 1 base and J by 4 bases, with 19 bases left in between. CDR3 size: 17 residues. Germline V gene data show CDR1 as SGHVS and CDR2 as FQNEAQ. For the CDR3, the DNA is TGTGCCAGCAGCTTAGTGGAGGGGGGGACTAGGAGCTATGGCTACACCTTC. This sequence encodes CASSLVEGGTRSYGYTF.

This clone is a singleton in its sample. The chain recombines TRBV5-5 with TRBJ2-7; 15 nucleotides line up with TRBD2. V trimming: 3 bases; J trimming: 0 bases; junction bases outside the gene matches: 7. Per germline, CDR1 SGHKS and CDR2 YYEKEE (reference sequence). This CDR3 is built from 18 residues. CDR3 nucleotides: TGTGCCAGCAGCTCGCCGGGACTAGCGGGAGGCTACTCCTACGAGCAGTACTTC. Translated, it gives CASSSPGLAGGYSYEQYF.

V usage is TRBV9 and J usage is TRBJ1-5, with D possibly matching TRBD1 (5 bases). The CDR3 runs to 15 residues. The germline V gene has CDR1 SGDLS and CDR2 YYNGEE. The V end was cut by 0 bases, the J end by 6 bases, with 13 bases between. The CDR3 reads CASSVGAGLGQPQHF. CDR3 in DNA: TGTGCCAGCAGCGTAGGGGCAGGGCTTGGTCAGCCCCAGCATTTT.

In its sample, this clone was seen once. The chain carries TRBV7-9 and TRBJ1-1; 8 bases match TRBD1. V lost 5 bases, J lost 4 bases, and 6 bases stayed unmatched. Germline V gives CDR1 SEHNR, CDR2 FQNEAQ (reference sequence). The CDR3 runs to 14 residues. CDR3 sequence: CASSKGQGFTEAFF. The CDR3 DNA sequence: TGTGCCAGCAGCAAAGGACAGGGATTCACTGAAGCTTTCTTT.

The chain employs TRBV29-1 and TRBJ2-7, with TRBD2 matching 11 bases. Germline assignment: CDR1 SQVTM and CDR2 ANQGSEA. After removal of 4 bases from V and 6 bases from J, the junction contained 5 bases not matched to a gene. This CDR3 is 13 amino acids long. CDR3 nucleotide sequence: TGCAGCGTTGGACTAGCGGGATTGAGCGAGCAGTACTTC. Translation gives CSVGLAGLSEQYF.

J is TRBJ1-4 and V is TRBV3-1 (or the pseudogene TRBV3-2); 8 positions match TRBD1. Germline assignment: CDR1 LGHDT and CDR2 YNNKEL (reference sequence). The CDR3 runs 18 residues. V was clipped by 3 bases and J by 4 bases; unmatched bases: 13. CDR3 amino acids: CASSHRPGQGAYNEKLFF. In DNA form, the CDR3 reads TGTGCCAGCAGCCACCGGCCAGGCCAGGGGGCGTATAATGAAAAACTGTTTTTT.

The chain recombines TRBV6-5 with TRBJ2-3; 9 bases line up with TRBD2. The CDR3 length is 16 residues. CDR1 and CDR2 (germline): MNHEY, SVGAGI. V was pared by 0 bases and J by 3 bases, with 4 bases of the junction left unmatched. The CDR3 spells CASSYSGGRGTDTQYF. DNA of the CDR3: TGTGCCAGCAGTTACTCGGGCGGGAGGGGTACAGATACGCAGTATTTT.

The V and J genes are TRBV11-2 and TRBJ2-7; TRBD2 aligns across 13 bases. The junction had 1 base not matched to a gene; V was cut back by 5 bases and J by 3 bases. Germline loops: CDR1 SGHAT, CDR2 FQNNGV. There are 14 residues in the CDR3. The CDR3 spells CASSRTSGSYEQYF. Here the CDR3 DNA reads TGTGCCAGCAGCAGGACTAGCGGGAGCTACGAGCAGTACTTC.

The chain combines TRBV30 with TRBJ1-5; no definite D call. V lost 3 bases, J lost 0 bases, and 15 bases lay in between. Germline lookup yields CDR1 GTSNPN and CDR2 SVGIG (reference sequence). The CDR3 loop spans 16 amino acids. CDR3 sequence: CAWSYGSSYSNQPQHF. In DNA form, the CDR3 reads TGTGCCTGGAGCTATGGCAGTTCATATAGCAATCAGCCCCAGCATTTT.

The CDR3 reads CASSWPEEAVVNEQFF. Written as DNA, the CDR3 is TGCGCCAGCAGCTGGCCGGAGGAAGCGGTGGTCAATGAGCAGTTCTTC. V gene TRBV5-1 combines with J gene TRBJ2-1, with a tentative D call TRBD2 (5 bases). From germline, CDR1 is SGHRS and CDR2 YFSETQ. The germline V and J ends were trimmed by 3 bases and 6 bases, with 19 bases remaining between them. This CDR3 region has 16 residues.

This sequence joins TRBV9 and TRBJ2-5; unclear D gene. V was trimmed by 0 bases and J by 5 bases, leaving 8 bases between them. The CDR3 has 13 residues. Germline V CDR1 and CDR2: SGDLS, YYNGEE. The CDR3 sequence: CASSVDPWETQYF. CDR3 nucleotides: TGTGCCAGCAGCGTAGACCCATGGGAGACCCAGTACTTC.

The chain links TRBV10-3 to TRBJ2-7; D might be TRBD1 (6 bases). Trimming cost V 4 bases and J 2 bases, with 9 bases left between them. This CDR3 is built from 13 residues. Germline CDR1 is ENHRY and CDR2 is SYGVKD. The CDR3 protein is CAISAGETYEQYF. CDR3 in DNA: TGTGCCATCAGTGCAGGGGAAACCTACGAGCAGTACTTC.

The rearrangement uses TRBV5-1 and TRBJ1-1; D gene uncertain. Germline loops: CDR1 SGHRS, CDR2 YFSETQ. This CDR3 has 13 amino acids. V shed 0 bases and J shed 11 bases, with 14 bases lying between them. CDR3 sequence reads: CASSLGVGNLAFF. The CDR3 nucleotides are TGCGCCAGCAGCTTGGGTGTCGGGAATTTGGCTTTCTTT.

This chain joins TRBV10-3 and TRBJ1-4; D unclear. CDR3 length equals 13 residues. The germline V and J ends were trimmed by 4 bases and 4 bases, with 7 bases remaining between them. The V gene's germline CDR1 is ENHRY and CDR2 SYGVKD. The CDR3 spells CAISVNSNEKLFF. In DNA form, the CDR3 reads TGTGCCATCAGTGTTAACAGTAATGAAAAACTGTTTTTT.